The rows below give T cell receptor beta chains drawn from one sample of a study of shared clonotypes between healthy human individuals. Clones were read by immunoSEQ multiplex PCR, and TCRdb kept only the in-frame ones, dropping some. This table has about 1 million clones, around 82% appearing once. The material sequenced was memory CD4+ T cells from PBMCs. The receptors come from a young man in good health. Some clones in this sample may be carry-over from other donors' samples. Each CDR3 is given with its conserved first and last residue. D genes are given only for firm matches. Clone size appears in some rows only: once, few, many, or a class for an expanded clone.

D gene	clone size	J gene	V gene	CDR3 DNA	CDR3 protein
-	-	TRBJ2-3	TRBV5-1	TGCGCCAGCAGCTCGCGCCGGCCTAGCACAGATACGCAGTATTTT	CASSSRRPSTDTQYF
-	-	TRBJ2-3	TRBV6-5	TGTGCCAGCAGTAACTACGACATAGGGGGGACAGATACGCAGTATTTT	CASSNYDIGGTDTQYF
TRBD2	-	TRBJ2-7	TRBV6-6	TGTGCCAGCAGTTACCCAGCGGGAGGGAAGGAGCAGTACTTC	CASSYPAGGKEQYF
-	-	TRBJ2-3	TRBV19	TGTGCCAGTAGCAGCAGGGGACAAGATACGCAGTATTTT	CASSSRGQDTQYF
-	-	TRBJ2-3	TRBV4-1	TGCGCCAGCAGCCAAGCTGTCAGTAACTCAGATACGCAGTATTTT	CASSQAVSNSDTQYF
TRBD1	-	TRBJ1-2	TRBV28	TGTGCCAGCAGTTTGGGCTCACAGGGGGCGCTTACCTTC	CASSLGSQGALTF
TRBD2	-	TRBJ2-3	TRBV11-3	TGTGCCAGCAGCCCCGGAGAGATAGCGGGTGATACGCAGTATTTT	CASSPGEIAGDTQYF
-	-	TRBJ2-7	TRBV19	TGTGCCAGTAGTATCGGGGGAGGCTACGAGCAGTACTTC	CASSIGGGYEQYF
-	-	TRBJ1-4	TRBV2	TGTGCCAGCAGTGATCTGGCCCCCGTGGCTGAAAAACTGTTTTTT	CASSDLAPVAEKLFF
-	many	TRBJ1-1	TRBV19	TGTGCCGTCCGGGCGCGGTTCGCTGAAGCTTTCTTT	CAVRARFAEAFF
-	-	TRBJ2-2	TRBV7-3	TGTGCCAGCAGCCAAGTGGGACAAGGACCCTCTTTAGCCGGGGAGCTGTTTTTT	CASSQVGQGPSLAGELFF
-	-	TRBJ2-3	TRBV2	TGTGCCAGCGGAGGAGGAGATACGCAGTATTTT	CASGGGDTQYF
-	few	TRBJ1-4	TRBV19	TGTGCCAGTGCCAGGGGAAGGGTTCGCACGCAGGGTAATGAAAAACTGTTTTTT	CASARGRVRTQGNEKLFF
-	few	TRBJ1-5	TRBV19	TGTGCCAGTAGTTCCTCCCCTCAGCCCCAGCATTTT	CASSSSPQPQHF
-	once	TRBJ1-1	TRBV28	TGTGCCAGCAGTTACCGTTCACAGGATGTTGCTTTCTTT	CASSYRSQDVAFF
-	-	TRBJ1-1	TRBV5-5	TGTGCCAGCAGCTTACAGGCCTCTAACACTGAAGCTTTCTTT	CASSLQASNTEAFF
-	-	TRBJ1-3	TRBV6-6	TGTGCCAGCAGGACGGAAACATCTGGAAACACCATATATTTT	CASRTETSGNTIYF
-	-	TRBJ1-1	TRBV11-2	TGTGCCAGCAGCTTCAGCAGGGCCCACACTGAAGCTTTCTTT	CASSFSRAHTEAFF
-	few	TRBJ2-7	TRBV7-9	TGTGCCAGCAGCTTAGGGGGGGTAAGCTACGAGCAGTACTTC	CASSLGGVSYEQYF
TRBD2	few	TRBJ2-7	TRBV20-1	TGCAGTGCGGGGGAGCGGGAGTTTGCCTTC	CSAGEREFAF
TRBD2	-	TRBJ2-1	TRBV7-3	TGTGCCAGCAGCTCGACCGGGACTAACCCTGAGCAGTTCTTC	CASSSTGTNPEQFF
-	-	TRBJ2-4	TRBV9	TGTGCCAGCAGCGTAGAAGGCAGCCGTATGGGCATTCAGTACTTC	CASSVEGSRMGIQYF
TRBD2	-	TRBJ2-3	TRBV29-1	TGCAGCGGAGCTAGCGGGAGCTTTTCAGATACGCAGTATTTT	CSGASGSFSDTQYF
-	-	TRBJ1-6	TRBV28	TGTGCCAGCACCATAACTCAGGGTGGATCCCTCCACTTT	CASTITQGGSLHF
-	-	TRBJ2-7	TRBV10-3	TGTGCCATCAGTGAGTCGTTAAGGGGGGCCCTCTACGAGCAGTACTTC	CAISESLRGALYEQYF
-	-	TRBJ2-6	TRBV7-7	TGTGCCAGCAGCCCCCAACTCGGGAGCCTCTCTGGGGCCAACGTCCTGACTTTC	CASSPQLGSLSGANVLTF
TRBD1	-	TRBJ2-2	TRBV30	TGTGCCGAACAGGGGGCGGACACCGGGGAGCTGTTTTTT	CAEQGADTGELFF
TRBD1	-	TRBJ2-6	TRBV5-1	TGCGCCAGCAGCTTGTACCCAGGGGGCGGACCCCAATCTGGGGCCAACGTCCTGACTTTC	CASSLYPGGGPQSGANVLTF
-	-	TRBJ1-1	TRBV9	TGTGCCAGCAGCTTATCAGGGATCCCTAACACTGAAGCTTTCTTT	CASSLSGIPNTEAFF
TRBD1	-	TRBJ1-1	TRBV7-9	TGTGCCAGCAGCCTGCAGGGGACAGCGAACACTGAAGCTTTCTTT	CASSLQGTANTEAFF